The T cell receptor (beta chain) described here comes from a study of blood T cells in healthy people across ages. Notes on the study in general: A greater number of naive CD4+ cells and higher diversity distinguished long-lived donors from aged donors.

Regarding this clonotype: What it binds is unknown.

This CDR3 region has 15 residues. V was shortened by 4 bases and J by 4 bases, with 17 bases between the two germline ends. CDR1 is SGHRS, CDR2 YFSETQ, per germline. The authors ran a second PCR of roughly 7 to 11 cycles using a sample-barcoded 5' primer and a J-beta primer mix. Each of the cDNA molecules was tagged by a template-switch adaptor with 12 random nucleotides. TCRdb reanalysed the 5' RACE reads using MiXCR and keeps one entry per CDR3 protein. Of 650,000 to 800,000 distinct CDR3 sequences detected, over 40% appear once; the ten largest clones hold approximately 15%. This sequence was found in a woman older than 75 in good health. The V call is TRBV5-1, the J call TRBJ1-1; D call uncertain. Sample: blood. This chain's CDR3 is CASSLLAGRFTEAFF. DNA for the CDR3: TGCGCCAGCAGCCTCCTCGCCGGGCGATTCACTGAAGCTTTCTTT.